The 13 T cell receptor beta chains below all came from one sample that was sequenced in a study of patients and donors after allogeneic stem cell transplantation. TCRdb re-analysed the RT-PCR reads in MiXCR, keeping a single row per CDR3 protein. The sample records more than 850,000 distinct CDR3 sequences, approximately 18% being singletons. The sample taken for sequencing was blood, either unsorted or a sorted T cell fraction (not recorded which). The source of these receptors is a human donor who was either an allogeneic HSCT recipient or a stem cell or donor lymphocyte infusion donor (not recorded which). It is not recorded whose cells these are; they may come from a transplant donor.

In its sample, this clonotype was seen a few times. The chain combines TRBV10-3 with TRBJ2-1, with TRBD1 matching 9 bases. After removal of 10 bases from V and 7 bases from J, the junction contained 8 bases not matched to a gene. Per the germline V gene, CDR1 is ENHRY and CDR2 is SYGVKD. The CDR3 is 13 amino acids. The CDR3 sequence is CATRDRVGNEQFF. CDR3 coding DNA: TGTGCCACCCGGGACAGGGTAGGTAATGAGCAGTTCTTC.

This clonotype appeared many times. This chain links TRBV12-3 or TRBV12-4 with TRBJ2-3, with 8 nucleotides matching TRBD2. The trim removed 4 bases at V and 4 bases at J, leaving 4 bases unmatched. The CDR3 loop spans 14 amino acids. This CDR3 reads CASSSGGGPDTQYF. The CDR3 region has the DNA TGTGCCAGCAGTTCGGGGGGGGGGCCAGATACGCAGTATTTT.

This chain joins TRBV7-3 and TRBJ2-3, with D possibly matching TRBD2 (5 bases). This CDR3 is built from 15 residues. V dropped 0 bases and J dropped 0 bases, with 7 bases sitting between them. Germline V gene sequence: CDR1 SGHTA, CDR2 FQGTGA. This CDR3 reads CASSLTPGSTDTQYF. The CDR3 nucleotides are TGTGCCAGCAGCTTAACCCCGGGGAGCACAGATACGCAGTATTTT.

This clonotype was seen only a few times. The rearrangement joins TRBV19 to TRBJ2-1, with D uncertain. Germline CDR1 is LNHDA and CDR2 is SQIVND (reference sequence). V lost 6 bases and J 10 bases, leaving 10 bases between the germline ends. This CDR3 spans 11 amino acids. The CDR3 loop reads CASRNIREQFF. In DNA, the CDR3 is TGTGCCAGTAGGAACATTAGGGAGCAGTTCTTC.

This rearrangement joins TRBV3-1 to TRBJ1-3; TRBD1 is a possible D gene (5 bases). Trimming cost V 8 bases and J 2 bases, with 10 bases left between them. CDR3 length: 13 amino acids. The germline V gene has CDR1 LGHDT and CDR2 YNNKEL (reference sequence). CDR3 sequence (DNA): TGTGCCAGCGGGGGACGGACTGGAAACACCATATATTTT. It encodes CASGGRTGNTIYF.

CDR3 nucleotides: TGTGCCTGGAGTGTGGACACGAGGGGTTCCAAAAACATTCAGTACTTC. Translated, it gives CAWSVDTRGSKNIQYF. The V and J genes are TRBV30 and TRBJ2-4; D might be TRBD1 or TRBD2, each matching 5 bases. Germline V CDR1 and CDR2: GTSNPN, SVGIG (reference sequence). Trimming took off 0 bases at V and 2 bases at J, with 14 bases between the two ends. The CDR3 is 16 amino acids.

This clonotype was observed a few times. This chain joins TRBV12-3 or TRBV12-4 and TRBJ2-1, with D maybe TRBD2 (7 bases). V was pared by 3 bases and J by 3 bases, with 18 bases between. The CDR3 sequence is 17 residues long. DNA for the CDR3: TGTGCCAGCAGTTTTCATTTGGGGGGGCGAATCTACAATGAGCAGTTCTTC. It translates to CASSFHLGGRIYNEQFF.

The J gene is TRBJ1-5, the V gene TRBV4-3, with D possibly matching TRBD1 (5 bases). The CDR3 loop spans 13 amino acids. Germline CDR1 and CDR2: LGHNA and YSLEER. Trimming took 3 bases from V and 7 from J, leaving 10 bases between them. Here the CDR3 reads CASSQSGQQPQHF. The DNA for the CDR3 is TGCGCCAGCAGCCAGTCGGGGCAGCAGCCCCAGCATTTT.

This clonotype was detected many times. The CDR3 coding sequence is TGTGCCACCAGCGCGGACAGGGGCACAGATACGCAGTATTTT. As protein: CATSADRGTDTQYF. The rearrangement uses TRBV24-1 and TRBJ2-3; TRBD1 matches at 8 bases. Looked up from germline, CDR1 is KGHDR and CDR2 is SFDVKD. Unmatched junction bases numbered 3, after V lost 7 bases and J lost 1 base. This CDR3 contains 14 residues.

The chain links TRBV4-2 to TRBJ1-3; D is undetermined. The CDR3 sequence is 15 residues long. Germline CDR1 reads LGHNA; CDR2 reads YNFKEQ. Trimming removed 5 bases from V and 0 bases from J, with 11 bases in between. As DNA, the CDR3 is TGTGCCAGCAGCTATCTGGCGGCCTCTGGAAACACCATATATTTT. Translated: CASSYLAASGNTIYF.

J is TRBJ1-1 and V is TRBV18; 7 nucleotides line up with TRBD1. From germline, CDR1 is KGHSH and CDR2 LQKENI. This CDR3 is built from 14 residues. Trimming took 2 bases from V and 4 from J; bases not matched to a gene: 4. The DNA for the CDR3 is TGTGCCAGCTCACCAGGAGCAGGGGGCACTGAAGCTTTCTTT. This gives the protein CASSPGAGGTEAFF.

This rearrangement joins TRBV5-1 to TRBJ2-5; TRBD1 matches 10 bases. J lost 5 bases, V lost 0 bases, and 4 bases had no gene match. CDR3 size: 15 residues. Per germline, CDR1 SGHRS and CDR2 YFSETQ. CDR3 sequence reads: CASSLEDRGLETQYF. The CDR3 region has the DNA TGCGCCAGCAGCTTGGAGGACAGGGGGTTGGAGACCCAGTACTTC.

This clonotype was seen a few times. This chain joins TRBV12-3 or TRBV12-4 and TRBJ2-5; 12 bases are a match to TRBD2. The V segment lost 7 bases and the J segment 1 base; nucleotides outside the gene matches: 4. The CDR3 totals 15 residues. CDR3 residues: CASNLAGGFQETQYF. CDR3 sequence (DNA): TGTGCCAGCAATCTAGCGGGGGGGTTCCAAGAGACCCAGTACTTC.